The T cell receptor (beta chain) under discussion was sequenced for a study of shared clonotypes between healthy human individuals. Study-level points and caveats: Rarefaction showed sorted-subset sequencing was incomplete despite large depth.

The run depth of the assay was deep. The authors distributed each subset's genomic DNA evenly over several immunoSEQ plates. The method was immunoSEQ multiplex PCR; TCRdb's version includes in-frame clones alone and lacks a portion of them. The sample carries some 2 million clones, about 95% recorded once. In regard to this clone: Its matching antigen is unknown.

Naivety among CD8 cells was defined by CD45RO negativity and positive CCR7 selection, thereby excluding terminally differentiated effector memory CD45RA+ cells. This CDR3 is built from 15 residues. V was pared by 0 bases and J by 2 bases, with 9 bases between. The germline V gene has CDR1 MGHRA and CDR2 YSYEKL. The V call is TRBV4-1, the J call TRBJ2-3; D is perhaps TRBD1 (6 bases). The material sequenced was naive CD8+ T cells sorted from blood. The sequence was collected from a man aged 18 to 29 in good health. Here the CDR3 DNA reads TGCGCCAGCAGCCAAGAAGACAGGAACACAGATACGCAGTATTTT. It yields the protein CASSQEDRNTDTQYF.